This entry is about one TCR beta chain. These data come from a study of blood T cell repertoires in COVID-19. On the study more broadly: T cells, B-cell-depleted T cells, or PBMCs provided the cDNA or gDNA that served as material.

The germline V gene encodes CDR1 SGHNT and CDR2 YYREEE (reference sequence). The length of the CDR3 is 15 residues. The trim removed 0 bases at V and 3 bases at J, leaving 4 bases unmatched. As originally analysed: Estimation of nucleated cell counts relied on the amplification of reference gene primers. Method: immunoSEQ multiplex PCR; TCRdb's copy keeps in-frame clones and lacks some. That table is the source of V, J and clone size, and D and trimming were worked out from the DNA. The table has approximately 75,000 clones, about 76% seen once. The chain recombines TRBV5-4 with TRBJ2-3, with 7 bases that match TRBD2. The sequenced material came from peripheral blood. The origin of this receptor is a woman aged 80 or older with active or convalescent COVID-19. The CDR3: CASSLAGRGTDTQYF. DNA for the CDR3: TGTGCCAGCAGCTTGGCCGGGCGGGGGACAGATACGCAGTATTTT.